The 30 T cell receptor beta chains listed next were all sequenced from one sample in a study of CD8+CD57+ T cells in acquired aplastic anemia. For CDR3 and TCR beta VDJ profiling, genomic DNA was the template used. TCRdb analysed the reads with MiXCR anew, one entry per CDR3 protein. The data contain 220,000 or so distinct CDR3 sequences, 55% to 65% of them singletons. Sequenced patients had shown CD8+CD57+ cell expansion by flow cytometry. Sequenced sample: sorted CD4+, CD8+, or CD8+CD57+ T cells (not recorded which) from PBMCs. The receptors stem from a human donor with aplastic anemia.

The genes are TRBV7-6 and TRBJ2-1, with a tentative D call TRBD1 (5 bases). Trimming left V 5 bases short and J 0 bases short, with 14 bases between. The length of the CDR3 is 16 residues. The germline gives CDR1 SGHVS, CDR2 FNYEAQ. The DNA for the CDR3 is TGTGCCAGCAGCCCACCGACAGCGACCTCCTACAATGAGCAGTTCTTC. It translates to CASSPPTATSYNEQFF.

This clonotype was detected once. The chain has TRBV12-3 or TRBV12-4 and TRBJ1-2, with 10 positions matching TRBD1. J was trimmed by 11 bases and V by 5 bases; bases with no gene match: 2. This CDR3 spans 11 amino acids. The CDR3 coding sequence is TGTGCCAGCAGTGACAGGGGGCTGTACACCTTC. Translating it yields CASSDRGLYTF.

This clonotype was seen once. The genes are TRBV6-5 and TRBJ1-1; D ambiguous. CDR1 is MNHEY and CDR2 is SVGAGI in the germline V gene. CDR3 length: 15 residues. Trimming left V 3 bases short and J 0 bases short, with 11 bases between. The CDR3 sequence: CASSYGFIMNTEAFF. CDR3 sequence (DNA): TGTGCCAGCAGTTATGGGTTCATTATGAACACTGAAGCTTTCTTT.

The chain carries TRBV12-3 or TRBV12-4 and TRBJ2-7; D perhaps matches TRBD2 (6 bases). Near its end, the DNA agrees better with TRBJ2-5, so the J call may be wrong. This CDR3 is 12 amino acids long. This chain's CDR3 is CASSGGKETQYF. CDR3 DNA: TGTGCCAGCAGTGGGGGGAAAGAGACCCAGTACTTC.

The chain links TRBV12-3 or TRBV12-4 to TRBJ2-3, with a possible D match to TRBD2 (6 bases). This CDR3 contains 14 residues. The V gene lost 7 bases and the J gene lost 2 bases, with 13 bases spanning the gap. The CDR3 is CASKGRLLTDTQYF. The CDR3 bases are TGTGCCAGCAAGGGGAGGCTCCTCACAGATACGCAGTATTTT.

This chain uses TRBV29-1 with TRBJ1-6; 8 bases agree with TRBD1. The CDR3 runs 13 residues. Germline CDR1 is SQVTM and CDR2 is ANQGSEA. J was trimmed by 11 bases and V by 7 bases; bases with no gene match: 10. CDR3 residues: CSGADRVVAPLHF. The CDR3 coding sequence is TGCAGCGGGGCGGACAGGGTGGTTGCACCCCTCCACTTT.

This clonotype was seen at least ten times. V is TRBV19 and J is TRBJ1-1; D is perhaps TRBD1 (6 bases). Trimming removed 5 bases from V and 3 bases from J, with 7 bases in between. The V gene's germline CDR1 is LNHDA and CDR2 SQIVND (reference sequence). The CDR3 totals 12 residues. In DNA form, the CDR3 reads TGTGCCAGTAGTCAGGGGTACACTGAAGCTTTCTTT. It encodes CASSQGYTEAFF.

The CDR3 spells CASSYSGQGNTEAFF. CDR3 in DNA: TGTGCCAGCAGTTACTCAGGGCAGGGGAACACTGAAGCTTTCTTT. This sequence joins TRBV6-5 and TRBJ1-1; possibly TRBD1 for D (5 bases). With 0 bases removed from V and 1 base from J, the gap between germline ends came to 9 bases. CDR1 and CDR2 from the germline V gene are MNHEY and SVGAGI. The CDR3 loop spans 15 amino acids.

This sequence joins TRBV2 and TRBJ1-4; no firm D call. V lost 2 bases and J lost 5, with 12 bases in between. Germline V CDR1 and CDR2: SNHLY, FYNNEI. The CDR3 is 15 amino acids. The DNA of the CDR3 is TGTGCCAGCAGTGAACGTGGTACAGTGAATGAAAAACTGTTTTTT. This codes for CASSERGTVNEKLFF.

Regarding this clonotype: A much larger clone differs from this one at a single base, so this may be a read error. Written as DNA, the CDR3 is TGTGCTAGTGGTTTGGAGGGCACTGAAGCTTTCTTT. It specifies CASGLEGTEAFF. The chain employs TRBV12-5 and TRBJ1-1; D is unclear. This CDR3 spans 12 amino acids. The V end was cut by 1 base, the J end by 4 bases, with 4 bases between. Germline V gene sequence: CDR1 LGHNT, CDR2 FRNRAP.

This clonotype was counted between two and nine times. This chain links TRBV7-3 with TRBJ2-1, with 9 bases that match TRBD2. V was pared by 4 bases and J by 3 bases, with 7 bases of the junction left unmatched. Germline values: CDR1 SGHTA, CDR2 FQGTGA. The CDR3 runs to 16 residues. The CDR3 loop is CASSSIAGVGYNEQFF. CDR3 nucleotides: TGTGCCAGCAGCTCAATAGCGGGAGTGGGCTACAATGAGCAGTTCTTC. The full variable domain, completed using reference TRBV7-3 and TRBJ2-1, is GAGVSQTPSNKVTEKGKYVELRCDPISGHTALYWYRQSLGQGPEFLIYFQGTGAADDSGLPNDRFFAVRPEGSVSTLKIQRTERGDSAVYLCASSSIAGVGYNEQFFGPGTRLTVL.

The chain couples TRBV20-1 to TRBJ2-5, with 8 bases lining up with TRBD1. Germline trimming cut 3 bases from V and 0 bases from J; bases unmatched to any gene: 6. The CDR3 covers 15 residues. Looked up from germline, CDR1 is DFQATT and CDR2 is SNEGSKA (reference sequence). CDR3 sequence: CSARVTGDNQETQYF. The CDR3 coding sequence is TGCAGTGCTAGGGTGACAGGGGATAACCAAGAGACCCAGTACTTC.

This sequence joins TRBV2 and TRBJ2-1; 10 bases match TRBD1. The CDR3 has 11 amino acids. The germline V gene encodes CDR1 SNHLY and CDR2 FYNNEI. The CDR3: CTGQGLNEQFF. CDR3 in DNA: TGTACGGGACAGGGGTTGAATGAGCAGTTCTTC.

This clonotype was detected a few times. The chain combines TRBV20-1 with TRBJ1-3; TRBD1 might be the D (5 bases). Trimming took off 6 bases at V and 4 bases at J, with 16 bases between the two ends. CDR1 and CDR2 (germline): DFQATT, SNEGSKA (reference sequence). This CDR3 contains 14 residues. The CDR3 reads CSAPWEGRGNTIYF. CDR3 nucleotides: TGCAGTGCCCCTTGGGAGGGGAGAGGAAACACCATATATTTT.

The chain links TRBV7-8 to TRBJ1-5; 7 bases fit TRBD1. Germline CDR1 reads SGHVS; CDR2 reads FQNEAQ. J gave up 4 bases and V 5 bases, and 5 bases lay outside the gene matches. The length of the CDR3 is 14 residues. The CDR3 DNA follows: TGTGCCAGCAGCATCGGACAGGTTAATCAGCCCCAGCATTTT. Translated, it gives CASSIGQVNQPQHF. The full variable domain, its missing parts supplied by reference TRBV7-8 and TRBJ1-5, is GAGVSQSPRYKVAKRGQDVALRCDPISGHVSLFWYQQALGQGPEFLTYFQNEAQLDKSGLPSDRFFAERPEGSVSTLKIQRTQQEDSAVYLCASSIGQVNQPQHFGDGTRLSIL.

V and J are TRBV4-1 and TRBJ2-7, with TRBD2 matching over 9 bases. The CDR3 sequence is 15 residues long. V shed 2 bases and J 0 bases; nucleotides not matched to a gene: 2. Looked up from germline, CDR1 is MGHRA and CDR2 is YSYEKL. The CDR3 spells CASSQPGLASYEQYF. CDR3 in DNA: TGCGCCAGCAGCCAACCGGGACTAGCCTCCTACGAGCAGTACTTC.

This chain connects TRBV10-3 to TRBJ1-1; 10 positions match TRBD1. The CDR3 is 17 amino acids. J lost 1 base, V lost 3 bases, and 8 bases had no gene match. Per germline, CDR1 ENHRY and CDR2 SYGVKD. CDR3 coding DNA: TGTGCCATCAGTGACAGGACAGGGGGATCCGCGAACACTGAAGCTTTCTTT. It is translated as CAISDRTGGSANTEAFF.

The chain recombines TRBV5-6 with TRBJ2-5, with D hard to call. Germline-derived CDR1 and CDR2 are SGHDT and YYEEEE. V was cut by 1 base and J by 2 bases, with 6 bases left in between. The CDR3 is made up of 13 amino acids. The CDR3 protein is CASSLTAQETQYF. The DNA for the CDR3 is TGTGCCAGCAGCTTGACAGCTCAAGAGACCCAGTACTTC.

The sample holds one count of this clonotype. At one end, the junction sequence differs from germline, possibly due to a read error. V gene TRBV2 combines with J gene TRBJ2-7; either TRBD1 or TRBD2 may supply D (5 bases each). This CDR3 comprises 13 residues. Looked up from germline, CDR1 is SNHLY and CDR2 is FYNNEI. Written as DNA, the CDR3 is TGTGCCAGTATAGGGACGGAAAGCTACGAGCATTACTTC. The encoded protein is CASIGTESYEHYF.

The genes are TRBV20-1 and TRBJ2-1; D might be TRBD2 (7 bases). Germline V lookup: CDR1 DFQATT, CDR2 SNEGSKA (reference sequence). V lost 8 bases, J lost 5 bases, and 13 bases lay in between. This CDR3 spans 12 amino acids. CDR3 sequence: CSWAGADNEQFF. CDR3 DNA: TGCAGTTGGGCGGGGGCAGACAATGAGCAGTTCTTC.

J is TRBJ2-5 and V is TRBV12-3 or TRBV12-4; the D gene is possibly TRBD2 (5 bases). Trimming took 5 bases from V and 5 from J, leaving 15 bases between them. This CDR3 region has 14 residues. CDR3 DNA sequence: TGTGCCAGCAGTCTACTACAGCGGCGGGAGACCCAGTACTTC. Its translation: CASSLLQRRETQYF.

The rearrangement joins TRBV20-1 to TRBJ2-3, with TRBD2 matching over 7 bases. The germline V gene has CDR1 DFQATT and CDR2 SNEGSKA (reference sequence). Trimming removed 6 bases from V and 11 bases from J; junction bases left unmatched: 17. The CDR3 has 14 residues. The CDR3 spells CSAKGTGGVGEQYF. DNA for the CDR3: TGCAGTGCCAAGGGGACTGGGGGGGTCGGGGAGCAGTATTTT.

The rearrangement uses TRBV14 and TRBJ2-7, with 8 bases aligning to TRBD1. V lost 0 bases to trimming and J lost 7 bases; unmatched junction nucleotides: 11. Germline CDR1 SGHDN, CDR2 FVKESK. This CDR3 region has 16 residues. CDR3 region: CASSQDPGQGGWEQYF. CDR3 bases: TGTGCCAGCAGCCAAGATCCCGGACAGGGCGGGTGGGAGCAGTACTTC.

V usage is TRBV27 and J usage is TRBJ2-1, with a weak D call TRBD1 (5 bases). Germline V CDR1 and CDR2: MNHEY, SMNVEV (reference sequence). This CDR3 has 14 amino acids. V shed 7 bases and J shed 6 bases, with 16 bases lying between them. CDR3 residues: CASTQGGALNEQFF. The CDR3 DNA reads as TGTGCCAGCACCCAGGGTGGTGCGCTCAATGAGCAGTTCTTC.

This clonotype has ten or more counts. The chain uses TRBV19 and TRBJ2-6; TRBD1 might be the D (5 bases). The CDR3 has 16 amino acids. In germline, CDR1 is LNHDA, CDR2 SQIVND (reference sequence). V lost 5 bases and J lost 0, with 11 bases in between. The CDR3 DNA is TGTGCCAGTAGTCAATTGGACAACTCTGGGGCCAACGTCCTGACTTTC. Translation: CASSQLDNSGANVLTF.

The CDR3 protein is CASSKSTGGGQPQHF. Here the CDR3 DNA reads TGTGCCAGTAGTAAATCTACAGGGGGCGGACAGCCCCAGCATTTT. V usage is TRBV19 and J usage is TRBJ1-5; TRBD1 matches 9 bases. V gave up 4 bases and J gave up 7 bases; unmatched junction bases: 8. The CDR3 covers 15 residues. CDR1 is LNHDA, CDR2 SQIVND, per germline (reference sequence).

This clonotype was seen ten or more times. The rearrangement joins TRBV11-2 to TRBJ2-2, with D possibly matching TRBD1 (6 bases). V was trimmed by 1 base and J by 3 bases, leaving 9 bases between them. CDR3 length equals 15 residues. CDR1 SGHAT and CDR2 FQNNGV come from the germline V gene. The CDR3 DNA is TGTGCCAGCAGCTTAGGGCAGGGGCACACCGGGGAGCTGTTTTTT. Residues: CASSLGQGHTGELFF.

This clonotype has ten or more counts. The chain links TRBV10-3 to TRBJ2-1; maybe TRBD2 (6 bases). Germline V gene sequence: CDR1 ENHRY, CDR2 SYGVKD. Trimming pared 6 bases from V and 3 bases from J, leaving 18 bases between. This CDR3 has 16 amino acids. The CDR3 spells CAIRPSEGPFYNEQFF. The CDR3 DNA is TGTGCCATCAGGCCCTCGGAGGGTCCCTTCTACAATGAGCAGTTCTTC.

About this clonotype itself: One end of the junction does not line up with germline, which may come from a read error. The rearrangement links TRBV6-1 to TRBJ1-1, with no clear D. The CDR3 has 13 amino acids. CDR1 is MNHNS and CDR2 is SASEGT in the germline V gene. The CDR3 DNA sequence: TGTGCCTGCAGCGAGACGGGGAACACTGAAGCTTTCTTT. The encoded protein is CACSETGNTEAFF.

This clonotype was counted ten times or more. V gene TRBV25-1 combines with J gene TRBJ2-3; D is perhaps TRBD2 (6 bases). Germline V gene lookup returns CDR1 MGHDK and CDR2 SYGVNS. CDR3 length: 15 residues. The V gene lost 3 bases and the J gene lost 2 bases, with 12 bases spanning the gap. The DNA for the CDR3 is TGTGCCAGCAGTGACATAGCGGAACCCACAGATACGCAGTATTTT. It specifies CASSDIAEPTDTQYF.